A single sample gave rise to the 12 T cell receptor beta chains below, sequenced in a study of Ad26.COV2.S vaccination and SARS-CoV-2 variants. Treatment: around 19 received Ad26.COV2.S at low or high dose, single or two shots; 5 received placebo; per-sample allocation not given. Material that was analyzed had been drawn on day 63 after the first vaccine or placebo injection. Assay: immunoSEQ multiplex PCR; the TCRdb copy retains only in-frame clones and omits some. In the table there are a few hundred thousand clones, more than 80% of which are singletons. The input for sequencing was peripheral blood, taken in a trial of Ad26.COV2.S vaccine versus placebo. Receptor source: a person aged 18-65 years who received the Ad26.COV2.S COVID-19 vaccine or a placebo.

V and J are TRBV3-1 (or the pseudogene TRBV3-2) and TRBJ1-6, with D uncertain. The CDR3 contains 13 residues. CDR1 LGHDT and CDR2 YNNKEL come from the germline V gene (reference sequence). Trimming left V 1 base short and J 9 bases short, with 7 bases between. Here the CDR3 reads CASSQGSVSPLHF. CDR3 bases: TGTGCCAGCAGCCAAGGCTCGGTTTCACCCCTCCACTTT.

This chain uses TRBV7-9 with TRBJ2-5; 13 bases are shared with TRBD2. V was clipped by 6 bases and J by 6 bases; unmatched bases: 10. The CDR3 sequence is 16 residues long. Germline loops: CDR1 SEHNR, CDR2 FQNEAQ (reference sequence). The CDR3 loop is CASSYGTSGERKTQYF. CDR3 DNA: TGTGCCAGCAGTTATGGGACTAGCGGGGAGAGGAAGACCCAGTACTTC. Filled out from reference TRBV7-9 and TRBJ2-5, the complete variable domain reads DTGVSQNPRHKITKRGQNVTFRCDPISEHNRLYWYRQTLGQGPEFLTYFQNEAQLEKSRLLSDRFSAERPKGSFSTLEIQRTEQGDSAMYLCASSYGTSGERKTQYFGPGTRLLVL.

This clone turned up a few times. V is TRBV27 and J is TRBJ2-1; 11 bases map to TRBD2. The CDR3 loop spans 15 amino acids. CDR1 is MNHEY and CDR2 is SMNVEV in the germline V gene (reference sequence). Germline trimming cut 5 bases from V and 6 bases from J; bases unmatched to any gene: 6. Here the CDR3 DNA reads TGTGCCAGCAGTCCAGGGACTAGCGGCTTCAATGAGCAGTTCTTC. Translated: CASSPGTSGFNEQFF.

The chain carries TRBV7-9 and TRBJ2-2; possibly TRBD2 for D (6 bases). V was trimmed by 4 bases and J by 1 base, leaving 7 bases between them. Germline V gene data show CDR1 as SEHNR and CDR2 as FQNEAQ (reference sequence). This CDR3 has 14 amino acids. CDR3 loop: CASSYSGNTGELFF. The CDR3 DNA follows: TGTGCCAGCAGCTATAGCGGGAACACCGGGGAGCTGTTTTTT.

The chain links TRBV11-3 to TRBJ2-2; the D is unclear. Between the trimmed V and J ends, which lost 2 bases and 4 bases, there was a span of 5 bases. Germline loops: CDR1 SGHNT, CDR2 YENEEA. The CDR3 contains 13 residues. Here the CDR3 DNA reads TGTGCCAGCAGCTTAATAGCCACCGGGGAGCTGTTTTTT. It yields the protein CASSLIATGELFF.

In its sample, this clone was seen once. The chain links TRBV18 to TRBJ2-4; D is tentatively TRBD1 or TRBD2 (6 bases each). The V end was cut by 5 bases, the J end by 1 base, with 12 bases between. CDR3 size: 15 residues. The germline V gene has CDR1 KGHSH and CDR2 LQKENI. The CDR3 DNA sequence: TGTGCCAGCTCAGCGAGGGGGGCGGCCAAAAACATTCAGTACTTC. It encodes CASSARGAAKNIQYF.

The V gene is TRBV4-3, the J gene TRBJ2-1; a possible D gene is TRBD2 (6 bases). The CDR3 sequence is 17 residues long. Trimming pared 0 bases from V and 0 bases from J, leaving 12 bases between. From germline, CDR1 is LGHNA and CDR2 YSLEER. This chain's CDR3 is CASSQDPTRSSYNEQFF. The CDR3 DNA reads TGCGCCAGCAGCCAAGATCCGACTAGGAGCTCCTACAATGAGCAGTTCTTC.

The chain has TRBV20-1 and TRBJ1-1; D remains ambiguous. Germline-derived CDR1 and CDR2 are DFQATT and SNEGSKA (reference sequence). CDR3 length: 11 residues. Trimming cost V 3 bases and J 7 bases, with 9 bases left between them. CDR3: CSARGILEAFF. In DNA form, the CDR3 reads TGCAGTGCTAGGGGCATTCTTGAAGCTTTCTTT.

The chain uses TRBV2 and TRBJ2-1, with 11 bases identical to TRBD2. The CDR3 contains 16 residues. Trimming cost V 2 bases and J 6 bases; bases outside gene matches: 6. Germline CDR1 is SNHLY and CDR2 is FYNNEI. The CDR3 protein is CASSEQTSGNLNEQFF. The DNA for the CDR3 is TGTGCCAGCAGTGAACAGACTAGCGGGAACCTCAATGAGCAGTTCTTC.

V is TRBV7-9 and J is TRBJ2-7; the D is unclear. Germline CDR1 SEHNR, CDR2 FQNEAQ (reference sequence). Between the trimmed V and J ends, which lost 3 bases and 4 bases, there was a span of 7 bases. CDR3 length: 12 amino acids. The DNA for the CDR3 is TGTGCCAGCAGCTTTCTAGGGTACGAGCAGTACTTC. Protein product: CASSFLGYEQYF.

For this clone: Additional DNA sequences in this sample encode the identical CDR3. Written as DNA, the CDR3 is TGTGCCAGCAGTTTAGGGACTAGCGGCTCCTACGAGCAGTACTTC. This encodes CASSLGTSGSYEQYF. This chain uses TRBV28 with TRBJ2-7, with TRBD2 identical over 11 bases. This CDR3 comprises 15 residues. V lost 2 bases and J lost 0; bases outside the gene matches: 0. From germline, CDR1 is MDHEN and CDR2 SYDVKM.

This chain uses TRBV9 with TRBJ2-1; tentative D call: TRBD2 (5 bases). Trimming stripped 0 bases from V and 0 bases from J, with 10 bases between. The germline V gene has CDR1 SGDLS and CDR2 YYNGEE. The CDR3 totals 16 residues. The CDR3 coding sequence is TGTGCCAGCAGCGTAGGTGGCGGGTTCTCCTACAATGAGCAGTTCTTC. It encodes CASSVGGGFSYNEQFF.